This record covers a single T cell receptor (beta chain). The sample belongs to a study of blood T cell repertoires in COVID-19. The wider study: From T cells, B-cell-depleted T cells, or PBMCs came the material, which was cDNA or gDNA.

The CDR3 contains 15 residues. Germline-derived CDR1 and CDR2 are WNHNN and SYGVQD (reference sequence). Trimming took off 6 bases at V and 6 bases at J, with 18 bases between the two ends. Profiling relied on immunoSEQ multiplex PCR, and the TCRdb table lists in-frame clones only, not all of them. The table lists around 150,000 clones, 70% to 85% of them singletons. Sequencing was done on a sample of peripheral blood. This TCR was sampled from a human donor in a cohort sampled during active COVID-19. V gene TRBV10-1 combines with J gene TRBJ2-1; TRBD1 is a possible D gene (6 bases). The CDR3 here is CASSQQGFPCNEQFF. CDR3 nucleotides: TGCGCCAGCAGCCAACAGGGCTTCCCCTGCAATGAGCAGTTCTTC.